This T cell receptor (beta chain) was sequenced during a study of blood T cells in healthy people across ages. Study at large: Template switching caught about one barcoded beta molecule for each two T cells.

Aged roughly 6 to 100, donors were systemically healthy Caucasians from Russia. The study isolated at least 6.5 million PBMCs from each sample. Alongside a J-beta primer mix, a sample-barcoded 5' primer served in a second PCR lasting about 7 to 11 cycles. TCRdb re-analysed the 5' RACE reads in MiXCR, keeping a single row per CDR3 protein. The sample comprises some 670,000 distinct CDR3 sequences, 40% to 65% of which are singletons, and approximately 13% rests with the top ten. CDR3 length: 15 residues. Germline V gene sequence: CDR1 SGHTA, CDR2 FQGNSA. Trimming took off 1 base at V and 5 bases at J, with 11 bases between the two ends.

The clonotype originates from a woman of 80 years or more in good health. The J gene is TRBJ1-4, the V gene TRBV7-2; D is ambiguous. The sequenced sample was blood. This chain's CDR3 is CASSLGVASNEKLFF. The CDR3 bases are TGTGCCAGCAGCTTAGGAGTGGCATCAAATGAAAAACTGTTTTTT.